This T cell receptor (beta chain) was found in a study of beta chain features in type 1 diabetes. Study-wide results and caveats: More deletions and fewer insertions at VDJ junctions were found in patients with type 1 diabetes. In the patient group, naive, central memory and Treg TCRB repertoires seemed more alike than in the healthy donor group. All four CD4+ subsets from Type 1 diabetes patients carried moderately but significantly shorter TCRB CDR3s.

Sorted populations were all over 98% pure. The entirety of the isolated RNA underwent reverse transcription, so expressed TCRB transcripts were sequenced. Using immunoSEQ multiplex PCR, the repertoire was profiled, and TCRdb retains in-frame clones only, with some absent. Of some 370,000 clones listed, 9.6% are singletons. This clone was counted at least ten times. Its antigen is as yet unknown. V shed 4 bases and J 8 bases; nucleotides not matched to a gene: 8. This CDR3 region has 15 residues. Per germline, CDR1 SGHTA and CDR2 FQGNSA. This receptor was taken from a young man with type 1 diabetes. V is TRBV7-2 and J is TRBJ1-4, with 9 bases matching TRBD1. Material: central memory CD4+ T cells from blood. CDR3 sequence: CASSSDGTGHEKLFF. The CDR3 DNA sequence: TGTGCCAGCAGCTCCGACGGGACAGGGCACGAAAAACTGTTTTTT. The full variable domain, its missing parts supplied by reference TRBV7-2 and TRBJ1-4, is GAGVSQSPSNKVTEKGKDVELRCDPISGHTALYWYRQSLGQGLEFLIYFQGNSAPDKSGLPSDRFSAERTGGSVSTLTIQRTQQEDSAVYLCASSSDGTGHEKLFFGSGTQLSVL.